The TCR beta chain described here comes from a study of T cell responses to AZD1222 COVID-19 vaccine. The overall study: Second doses at about 4 or about 12 weeks were pooled. Findings of the study overall: The sample set comprised mostly white British donors with more females, and clonal diversity was possibly underestimated. In all cases, repertoires were sampled only after the peak T cell response. Only a handful of people who got AZD1222 tested seropositive at baseline.

Germline CDR1 reads SGHVS; CDR2 reads FQNEAQ. This CDR3 comprises 15 residues. V was clipped by 2 bases and J by 6 bases, with 16 bases between them. Of note for this clone: Its antigen remains unidentified.

Method: immunoSEQ multiplex PCR; TCRdb's copy keeps in-frame clones and lacks some. The table records about 100,000 clones, 80% to 90% of them present only once. The chain employs TRBV7-8 and TRBJ1-2, with TRBD1 as a possible D gene (6 bases). The TCR originated in an adult in good health. The specimen was peripheral blood, collected on day 0 of AZD1222 vaccination. CDR3: CASSLQPTGGDGYTF. The CDR3 coding sequence is TGTGCCAGCAGCTTACAGCCGACAGGCGGGGATGGCTACACCTTC.